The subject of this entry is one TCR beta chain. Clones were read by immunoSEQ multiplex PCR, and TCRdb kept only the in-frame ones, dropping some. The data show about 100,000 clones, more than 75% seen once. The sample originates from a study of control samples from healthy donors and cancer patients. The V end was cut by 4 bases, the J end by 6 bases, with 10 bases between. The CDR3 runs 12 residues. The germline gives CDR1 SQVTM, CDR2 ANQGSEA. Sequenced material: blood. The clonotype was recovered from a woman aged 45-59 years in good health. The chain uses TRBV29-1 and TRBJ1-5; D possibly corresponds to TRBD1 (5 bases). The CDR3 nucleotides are TGCAGCGTTGCTATGGGGGGTCAGCCCCAGCATTTT. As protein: CSVAMGGQPQHF.